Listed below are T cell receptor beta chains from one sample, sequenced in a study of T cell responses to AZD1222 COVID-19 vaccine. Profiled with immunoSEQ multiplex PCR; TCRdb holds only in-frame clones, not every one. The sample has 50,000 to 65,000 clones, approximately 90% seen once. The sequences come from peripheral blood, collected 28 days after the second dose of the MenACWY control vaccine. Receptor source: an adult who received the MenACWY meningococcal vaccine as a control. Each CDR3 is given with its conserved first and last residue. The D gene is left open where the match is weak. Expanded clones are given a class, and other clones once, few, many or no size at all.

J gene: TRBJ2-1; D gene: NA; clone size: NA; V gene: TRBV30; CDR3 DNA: TGTGCCTGGAGTGTAAAGGCGGAGCAGTTCTTC; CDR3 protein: CAWSVKAEQFF
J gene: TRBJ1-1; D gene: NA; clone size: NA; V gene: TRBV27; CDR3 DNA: TGTGCCAGCAGTTTATACGGGGGGGTGAACACTGAAGCTTTCTTT; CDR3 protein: CASSLYGGVNTEAFF
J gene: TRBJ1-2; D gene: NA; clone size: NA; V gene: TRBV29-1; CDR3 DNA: TGCAGCGTCGCCCTTTGGTGGAAGGGGGGCTTCTATGGCTACACCTTC; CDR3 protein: CSVALWWKGGFYGYTF
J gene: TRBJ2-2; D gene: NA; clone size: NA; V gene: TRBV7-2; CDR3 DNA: TGTGCCAGCAGCGTCAACATGGGGACCGGGGAGCTGTTTTTT; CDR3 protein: CASSVNMGTGELFF
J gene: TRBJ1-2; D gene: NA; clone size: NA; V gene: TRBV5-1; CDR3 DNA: TGCGCCAGCAGCTGGAGAGGGGAGGTCGTTAGCGGCTACACCTTC; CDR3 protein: CASSWRGEVVSGYTF
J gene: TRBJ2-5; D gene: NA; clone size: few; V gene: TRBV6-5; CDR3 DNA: TGTGCCAGCAGTCAATTCAGAGAGACCCAGTACTTC; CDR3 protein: CASSQFRETQYF
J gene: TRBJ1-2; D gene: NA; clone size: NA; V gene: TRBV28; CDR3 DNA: TGTGCCAGCAGTTTGATAACAGGGTATGGCTACACCTTC; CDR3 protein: CASSLITGYGYTF
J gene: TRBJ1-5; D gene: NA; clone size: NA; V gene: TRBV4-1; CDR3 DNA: TGCGCCAGCAGCCAAGATTGGGCAGTTCTTGGTCAGCCCCAGCATTTT; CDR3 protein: CASSQDWAVLGQPQHF
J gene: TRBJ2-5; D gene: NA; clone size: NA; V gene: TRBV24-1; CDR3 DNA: TGTGCCACCAGTGATCTACTACAAGAGACCCAGTACTTC; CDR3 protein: CATSDLLQETQYF
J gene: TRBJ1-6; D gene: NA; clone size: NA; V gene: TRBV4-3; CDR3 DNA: TGCGCCAGCAGCCAAGGGTCGGGATCCTATAATTCACCCCTCCACTTT; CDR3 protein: CASSQGSGSYNSPLHF
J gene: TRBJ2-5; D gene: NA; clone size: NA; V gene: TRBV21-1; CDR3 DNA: TGTGCCAGCAGCAAATTACGGCCGACAACCGGGACCCAAGAGACCCAGTACTTC; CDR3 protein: CASSKLRPTTGTQETQYF
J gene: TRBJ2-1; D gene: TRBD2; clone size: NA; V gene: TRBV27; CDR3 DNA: TGTGCCAGCAGTTTCGTTACTAGCGGATACAATGAGCAGTTCTTC; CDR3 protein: CASSFVTSGYNEQFF
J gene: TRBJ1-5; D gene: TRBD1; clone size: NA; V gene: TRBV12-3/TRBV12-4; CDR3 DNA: TGTGCCAGCTGTGGGACAGGGACCCAGCCCCAGCATTTT; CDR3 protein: CASCGTGTQPQHF
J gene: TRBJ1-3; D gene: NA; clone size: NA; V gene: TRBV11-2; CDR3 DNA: TGTGCCAGCAGCTTGACGGGCGGAAACACCATATATTTT; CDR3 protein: CASSLTGGNTIYF
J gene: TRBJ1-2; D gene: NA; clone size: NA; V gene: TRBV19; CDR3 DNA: TGTGCCAGTAGTTGGGGGACTAACTATGGCTACACCTTC; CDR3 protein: CASSWGTNYGYTF
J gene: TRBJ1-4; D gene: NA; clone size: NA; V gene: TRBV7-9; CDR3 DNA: TGTGCCAGCAGCCCCGACAGTACCACGGGGCAACTGTTTTTT; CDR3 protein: CASSPDSTTGQLFF
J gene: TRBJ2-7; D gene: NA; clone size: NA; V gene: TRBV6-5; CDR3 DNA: TGTGCCAGCAACCCACAGGGAGTCAGCTCCTACGAGCAGTACTTC; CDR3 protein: CASNPQGVSSYEQYF
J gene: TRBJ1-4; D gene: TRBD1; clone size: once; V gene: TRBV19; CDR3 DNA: TGTGCCAGTAGAAGCCAGGGGGCGGCTAATGAAAAACTGTTTTTT; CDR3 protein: CASRSQGAANEKLFF
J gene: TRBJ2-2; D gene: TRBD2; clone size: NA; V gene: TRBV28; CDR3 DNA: TGTGCCAGCCTCACTAGCGGGAGCACCGGGGAGCTGTTTTTT; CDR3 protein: CASLTSGSTGELFF
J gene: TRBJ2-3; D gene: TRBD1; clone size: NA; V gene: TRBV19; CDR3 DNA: TGTGCCAGTTCACGGACAGGGGAGGCTACGCAGTATTTT; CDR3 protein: CASSRTGEATQYF
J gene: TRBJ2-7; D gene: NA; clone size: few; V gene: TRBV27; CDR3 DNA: TGTGCCAGCAGTTTAACCCCGGTGAGCTCCTACGAGCAGTACTTC; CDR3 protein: CASSLTPVSSYEQYF
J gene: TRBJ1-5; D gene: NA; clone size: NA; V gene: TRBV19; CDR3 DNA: TGTGCCAGTAGTATAGATTCCGGTGTCGGATATAGCAATCAGCCCCAGCATTTT; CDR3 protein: CASSIDSGVGYSNQPQHF
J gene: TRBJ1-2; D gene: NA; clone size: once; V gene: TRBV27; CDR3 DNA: TGTGCCAGCAGTTTAGGGGGTTTTACTGGCTACACCTTC; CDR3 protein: CASSLGGFTGYTF
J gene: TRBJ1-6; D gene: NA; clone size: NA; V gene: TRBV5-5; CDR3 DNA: TGTGCCAGCTCCCAGGAGGGGAACGATTCACCCCTCCACTTT; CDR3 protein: CASSQEGNDSPLHF
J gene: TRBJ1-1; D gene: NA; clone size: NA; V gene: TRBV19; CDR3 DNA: TGTGCCAGTAGTATACGGGCCATGAACACTGAAGCTTTCTTT; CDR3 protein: CASSIRAMNTEAFF
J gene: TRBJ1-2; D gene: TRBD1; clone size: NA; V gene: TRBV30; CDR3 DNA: TGTGCCTGGAGTAGCATCGACAGGGTTGGCTACACCTTC; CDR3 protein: CAWSSIDRVGYTF
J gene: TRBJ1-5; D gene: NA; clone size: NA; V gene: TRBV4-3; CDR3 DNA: TGCGCCAGCAGCCCGGAAGTCAATCAGCCCCAGCATTTT; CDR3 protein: CASSPEVNQPQHF
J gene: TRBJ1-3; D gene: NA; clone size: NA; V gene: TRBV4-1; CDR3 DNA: TGCGCCAGCACGACACAGTACAGCTCTGGAAACACCATATATTTT; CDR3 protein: CASTTQYSSGNTIYF
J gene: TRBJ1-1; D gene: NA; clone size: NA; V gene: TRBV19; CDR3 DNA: TGTGCCAGTAGTACGGTTCGCAGCTCTGAAGCTTTCTTT; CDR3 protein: CASSTVRSSEAFF
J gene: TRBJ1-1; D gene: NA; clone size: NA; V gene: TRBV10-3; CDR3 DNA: TGTGCCATCACCCAGCGGGGGGTGGGGAACACTGAAGCTTTCTTT; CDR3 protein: CAITQRGVGNTEAFF
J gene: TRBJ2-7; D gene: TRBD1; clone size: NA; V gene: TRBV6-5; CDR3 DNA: TGTGCCAGCAGGACAGGGTCGCCAAGGTACGAGCAGTACTTC; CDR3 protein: CASRTGSPRYEQYF
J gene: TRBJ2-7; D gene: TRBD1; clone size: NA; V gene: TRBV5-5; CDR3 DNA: TGTGCCAGCAGCTATGGACAGGGGTACTACGAGCAGTACTTC; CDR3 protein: CASSYGQGYYEQYF
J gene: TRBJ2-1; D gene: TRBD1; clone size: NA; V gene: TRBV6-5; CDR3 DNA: TGTGCCAGCAGTTTGACAGGGAAGGGGTCCTACAATGAGCAGTTCTTC; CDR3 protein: CASSLTGKGSYNEQFF
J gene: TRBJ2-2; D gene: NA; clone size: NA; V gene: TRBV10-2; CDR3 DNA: TGCGCCAGCAGTGGGGCCCCACGGGGCGGGGAGCTGTTTTTT; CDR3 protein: CASSGAPRGGELFF
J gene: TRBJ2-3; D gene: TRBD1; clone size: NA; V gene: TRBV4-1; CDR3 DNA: TGCGCCAGCAGCCAAGACCCGGGACAGGGTACCCCTCCTACGCAGTATTTT; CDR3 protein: CASSQDPGQGTPPTQYF
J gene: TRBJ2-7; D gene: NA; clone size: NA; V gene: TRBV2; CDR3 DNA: TGTGCCAGACGGGGACAAAGCTCCTACGAGCAGTACTTC; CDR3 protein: CARRGQSSYEQYF
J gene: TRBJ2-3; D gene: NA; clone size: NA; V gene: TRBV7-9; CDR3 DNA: TGTGCCAGCAGCTGGCTCCTCACAGATACGCAGTATTTT; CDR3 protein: CASSWLLTDTQYF
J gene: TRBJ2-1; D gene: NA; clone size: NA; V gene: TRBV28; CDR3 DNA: TGTGCCAGCAGGAGTGGGGGAACTGATGAGCAGTTCTTC; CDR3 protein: CASRSGGTDEQFF